This T cell receptor (beta chain) was recorded in a study of graft-versus-host responses after intestinal transplantation (dated by TCRdb to the early 2020s). In terms of the full investigation: The transplants that recipients received were multivisceral, liver-intestinal, or isolated intestinal. Alloreactive clones were identified by sequencing pre-transplant mixed lymphocyte reaction products and comparing them with unstimulated pre-transplant donor and recipient T cells. Graft-versus-host and host-versus-graft alloreactive T cell clones were tracked in the graft, circulation and bone marrow after intestinal transplantation using bulk TCR-beta CDR3 sequencing. The cohort enrolled 20 to 30 intestinal transplant recipients, one of whom was a retransplant, and a few patients without pretransplant specimens were excluded. Samples from three later patients were sequenced in-house on an Illumina MiSeq with MiXCR processing rather than by the commercial service. Every recipient was given anti-thymocyte globulin induction, then maintenance tacrolimus and steroids for roughly three years. A peak of at least 4% donor T cells among recipient peripheral blood mononuclear cells was the definition used for donor T cell macrochimerism. Results and caveats for the whole study, not just this receptor: The conclusions were limited by the relatively low number and heterogeneity of the intestinal transplant patients. Early after transplant, peak levels of circulating GvH clones were found to be associated with declines in HvG clones. In the allografts of patients with donor T cell macrochimerism, GvH to HvG T cell clonal ratios were high. GvH clones were found in recipient bone marrow, and some of the GvH clones appeared earlier in ileal mucosa or blood, which is consistent with an intestinal mucosal origin.

Worth noting for this clone: Its antigen is not yet known. One base away there is no much larger clone; base qualities are not given.

Blood samples were collected up to 4 times in the first month after transplant and then at least monthly when available. CDR1 and CDR2 were assigned from the germline V gene as SGHRS and YFSETQ. V is cut by 4 bases and J by 4 bases, and the space between the germline ends is 10 bases. Reading from cysteine to phenylalanine, the CDR3 counts 13 amino acids. Kept here is only the CDR3 DNA, which spans 39 bases and is read in frame from base 1. Library generation was performed with the immunoSEQ multiplex PCR assay. High-throughput TCR-beta CDR3 sequencing of genomic DNA from most patients was performed by Adaptive Biotechnologies. Per the authors' processing: TCR sequencing data were retrieved from Adaptive's ImmunoSEQ software for 18 patients, whereas a few other patients were processed with MiXCR and VDJtools. CDR3 nucleotide sequences shared by donor and recipient were removed because the origin of these sequences could not be assigned. At least 2-fold expansion over unstimulated cells and a minimum CFSE-low frequency of 0.002% (template counts) or 0.001% (read counts) were required for clones to be classified as alloreactive. Clones were considered mappable if detected in sequenced pre-transplant spleen, lymph node, or MLR CFSE-low populations of the donor or recipient. Cumulative frequency of alloreactive clones was calculated as a percentage of all sequences weighted by copy number. Here the immuneACCESS table is served through TCRdb, limited to in-frame sequences with V and J called. Missing clones are a known gap in these copies; in checked studies unresolved V genes cover under half, and the rest lacks a known reason. The V and J calls and the clone size are those of that table, but D and trimming were determined from the DNA. The table for this sample lists 35,000 to 45,000 clones; roughly 90% of them were counted only once. The top ten hold 4.4% of the sample.

The sample consisted of PBMCs, taken 524 days after transplant. This chain is built from TRBV5-1 and TRBJ2-3, and possibly TRBD2, on 6 matching bases. The sequence came from a human patient who received an intestinal transplant, so some T cells may come from the graft donor. The nucleotide sequence is given as TGCGCCAGCAGCCTCCCTAGCGCAGATACGCAGTATTTT. The resulting protein is CASSLPSADTQYF.